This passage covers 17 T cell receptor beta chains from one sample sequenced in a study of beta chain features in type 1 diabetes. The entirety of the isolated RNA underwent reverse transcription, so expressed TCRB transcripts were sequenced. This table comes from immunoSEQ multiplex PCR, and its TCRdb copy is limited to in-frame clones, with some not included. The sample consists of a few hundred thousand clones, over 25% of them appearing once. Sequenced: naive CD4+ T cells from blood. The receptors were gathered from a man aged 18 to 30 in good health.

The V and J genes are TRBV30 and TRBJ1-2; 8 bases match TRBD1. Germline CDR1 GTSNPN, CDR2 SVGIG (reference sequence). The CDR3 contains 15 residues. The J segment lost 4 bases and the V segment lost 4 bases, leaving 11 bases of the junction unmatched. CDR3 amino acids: CAWTMSRGLSYGYTF. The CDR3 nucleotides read TGTGCCTGGACTATGAGCAGGGGGCTCTCCTATGGCTACACCTTC.

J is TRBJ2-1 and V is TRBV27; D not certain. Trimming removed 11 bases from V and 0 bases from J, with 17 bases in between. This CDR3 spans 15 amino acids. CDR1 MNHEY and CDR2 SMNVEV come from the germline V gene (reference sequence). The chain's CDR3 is CAGYGRGFSYNEQFF. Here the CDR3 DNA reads TGTGCCGGCTACGGTCGAGGTTTCTCCTACAATGAGCAGTTCTTC.

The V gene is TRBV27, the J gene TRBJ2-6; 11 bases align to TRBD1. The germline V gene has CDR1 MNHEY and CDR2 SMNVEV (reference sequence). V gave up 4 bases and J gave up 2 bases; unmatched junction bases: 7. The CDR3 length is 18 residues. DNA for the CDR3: TGTGCCAGCAGTTCCCCTAGGACAGGGGGCCCTGGGGCCAACGTCCTGACTTTC. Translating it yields CASSSPRTGGPGANVLTF.

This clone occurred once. CDR3 nucleotide sequence: TGTGCCAGCAGTTTTCTTGATGGCTACACCTTC. Protein: CASSFLDGYTF. The chain carries TRBV28 and TRBJ1-2, with D hard to call. Between the trimmed V and J ends, which lost 3 bases and 6 bases, there was a span of 5 bases. Per the germline V gene, CDR1 is MDHEN and CDR2 is SYDVKM. The CDR3 is 11 residues long.

The CDR3 nucleotides are TGTGCCTGGAGATGGACAGGGGGGAACGAGCAGTACTTC. This encodes CAWRWTGGNEQYF. V gene TRBV30 combines with J gene TRBJ2-5; 10 bases are a match to TRBD1. The DNA end favors TRBJ2-7, so the J call may be wrong. The CDR3 loop spans 13 amino acids. Germline CDR1 is GTSNPN and CDR2 is SVGIG (reference sequence).

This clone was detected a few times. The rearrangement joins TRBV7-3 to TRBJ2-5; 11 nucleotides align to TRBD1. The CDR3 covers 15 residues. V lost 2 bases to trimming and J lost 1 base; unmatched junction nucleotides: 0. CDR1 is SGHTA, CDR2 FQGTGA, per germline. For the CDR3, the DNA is TGTGCCAGCAGCTTAGGACAGGGGGCCCAAGAGACCCAGTACTTC. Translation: CASSLGQGAQETQYF.

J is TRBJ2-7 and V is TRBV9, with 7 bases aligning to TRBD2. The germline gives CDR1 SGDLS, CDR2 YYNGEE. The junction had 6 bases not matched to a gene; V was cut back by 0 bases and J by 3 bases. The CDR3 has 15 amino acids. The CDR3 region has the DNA TGTGCCAGCAGCGTAGAAAGCGGGATGTACTACGAGCAGTACTTC. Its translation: CASSVESGMYYEQYF.

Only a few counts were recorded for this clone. In nucleotides, the CDR3 is TGTGCCATCGGACTAGCGGCCACAGATACGCAGTATTTT. Translation gives CAIGLAATDTQYF. The chain employs TRBV7-9 and TRBJ2-3, with TRBD2 matching over 10 bases. CDR1 SEHNR and CDR2 FQNEAQ come from the germline V gene (reference sequence). This CDR3 is built from 13 residues. Trimming took 10 bases from V and 2 from J; bases not matched to a gene: 3.

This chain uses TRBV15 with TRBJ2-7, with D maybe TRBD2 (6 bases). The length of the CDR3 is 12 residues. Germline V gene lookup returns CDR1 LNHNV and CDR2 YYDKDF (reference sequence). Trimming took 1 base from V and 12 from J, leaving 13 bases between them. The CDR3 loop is CATSRAGSSAYF. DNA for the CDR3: TGTGCCACCAGCAGAGCCGGGAGCTCTGCGTACTTC. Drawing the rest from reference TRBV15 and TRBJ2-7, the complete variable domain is DAMVIQNPRYQVTQFGKPVTLSCSQTLNHNVMYWYQQKSSQAPKLLFHYYDKDFNNEADTPDNFQSRRPNTSFCFLDIRSPGLGDTAMYLCATSRAGSSAYFGPGTRLTVT.

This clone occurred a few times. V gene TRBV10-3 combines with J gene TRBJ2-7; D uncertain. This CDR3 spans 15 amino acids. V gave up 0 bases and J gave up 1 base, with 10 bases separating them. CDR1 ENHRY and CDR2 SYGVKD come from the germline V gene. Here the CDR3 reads CAISESTRSSYEQYF. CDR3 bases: TGTGCCATCAGTGAGTCGACACGGAGTTCCTACGAGCAGTACTTC.

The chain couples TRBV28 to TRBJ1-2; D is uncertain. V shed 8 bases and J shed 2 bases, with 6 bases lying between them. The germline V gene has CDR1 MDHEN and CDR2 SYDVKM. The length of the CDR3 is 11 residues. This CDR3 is CASYKNYGYTF. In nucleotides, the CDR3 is TGTGCCAGCTACAAGAACTATGGCTACACCTTC.

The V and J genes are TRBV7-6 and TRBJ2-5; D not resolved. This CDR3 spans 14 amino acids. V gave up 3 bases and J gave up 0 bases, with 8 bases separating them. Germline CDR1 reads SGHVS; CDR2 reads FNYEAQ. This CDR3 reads CASSFYSYQETQYF. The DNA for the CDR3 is TGTGCCAGCAGCTTCTATAGCTACCAAGAGACCCAGTACTTC.

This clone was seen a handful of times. CDR3 coding DNA: TGTGCCACCAGCAGAACCGGGATCTTTAGGGAGACCCAGTACTTC. It codes for CATSRTGIFRETQYF. This sequence joins TRBV15 and TRBJ2-5; tentatively, D is TRBD2 (5 bases). Trimming removed 2 bases from V and 5 bases from J, with 15 bases in between. The germline V gene encodes CDR1 LNHNV and CDR2 YYDKDF (reference sequence). The CDR3 runs 15 residues.

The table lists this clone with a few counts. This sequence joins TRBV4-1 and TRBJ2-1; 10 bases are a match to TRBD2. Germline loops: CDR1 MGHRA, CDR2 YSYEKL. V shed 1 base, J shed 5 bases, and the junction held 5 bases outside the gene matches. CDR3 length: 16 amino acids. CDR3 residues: CASSQGRTSGDNEQFF. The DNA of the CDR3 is TGCGCCAGCAGCCAAGGTAGGACTAGCGGAGACAATGAGCAGTTCTTC.

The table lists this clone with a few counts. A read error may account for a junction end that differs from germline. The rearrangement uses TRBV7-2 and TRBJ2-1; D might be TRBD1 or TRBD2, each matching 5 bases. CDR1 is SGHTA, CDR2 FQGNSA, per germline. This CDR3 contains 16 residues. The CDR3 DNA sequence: TGCGCCAGCAGCCATCTCCGGGACGGTCGGATCGGAGAGCAGTTCTTC. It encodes CASSHLRDGRIGEQFF.

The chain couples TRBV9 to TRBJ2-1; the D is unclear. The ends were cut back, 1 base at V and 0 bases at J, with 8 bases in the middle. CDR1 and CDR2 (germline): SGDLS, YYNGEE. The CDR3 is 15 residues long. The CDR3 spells CASSVKMSSYNEQFF. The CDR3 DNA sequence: TGTGCCAGCAGCGTAAAAATGAGCTCCTACAATGAGCAGTTCTTC. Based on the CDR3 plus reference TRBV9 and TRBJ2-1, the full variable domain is DSGVTQTPKHLITATGQRVTLRCSPRSGDLSVYWYQQSLDQGLQFLIQYYNGEERAKGNILERFSAQQFPDLHSELNLSSLELGDSALYFCASSVKMSSYNEQFFGPGTRLTVL.

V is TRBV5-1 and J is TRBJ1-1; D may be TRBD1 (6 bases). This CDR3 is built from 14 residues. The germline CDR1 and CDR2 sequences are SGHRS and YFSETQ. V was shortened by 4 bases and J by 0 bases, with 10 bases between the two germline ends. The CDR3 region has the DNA TGCGCCAGCAGCCAGGACAGAGTGAACACTGAAGCTTTCTTT. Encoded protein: CASSQDRVNTEAFF. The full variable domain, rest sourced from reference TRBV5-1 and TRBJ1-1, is KAGVTQTPRYLIKTRGQQVTLSCSPISGHRSVSWYQQTPGQGLQFLFEYFSETQRNKGNFPGRFSGRQFSNSRSEMNVSTLELGDSALYLCASSQDRVNTEAFFGQGTRLTVV.